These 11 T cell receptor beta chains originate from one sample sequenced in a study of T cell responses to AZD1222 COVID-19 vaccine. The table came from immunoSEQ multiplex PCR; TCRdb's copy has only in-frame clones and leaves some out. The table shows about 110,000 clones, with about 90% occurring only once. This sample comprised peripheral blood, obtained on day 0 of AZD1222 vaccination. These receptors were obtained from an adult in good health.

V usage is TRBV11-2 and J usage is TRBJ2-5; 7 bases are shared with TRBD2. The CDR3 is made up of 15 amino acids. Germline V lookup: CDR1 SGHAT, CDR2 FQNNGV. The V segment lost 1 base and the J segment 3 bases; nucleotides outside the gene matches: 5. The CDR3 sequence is CASSLGPGLKETQYF. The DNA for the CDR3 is TGTGCCAGCAGCTTAGGACCGGGACTAAAAGAGACCCAGTACTTC.

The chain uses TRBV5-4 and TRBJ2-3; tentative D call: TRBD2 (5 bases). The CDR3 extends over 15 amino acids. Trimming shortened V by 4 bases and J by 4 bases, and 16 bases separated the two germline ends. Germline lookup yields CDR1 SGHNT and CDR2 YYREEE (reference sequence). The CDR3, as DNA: TGTGCCAGCAGCACCGGAGGCCCCGGGGCAGATACGCAGTATTTT. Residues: CASSTGGPGADTQYF.

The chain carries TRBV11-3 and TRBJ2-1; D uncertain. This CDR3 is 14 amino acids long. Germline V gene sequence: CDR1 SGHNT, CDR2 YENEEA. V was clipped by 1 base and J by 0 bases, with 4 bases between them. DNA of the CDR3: TGTGCCAGCAGCTTAGCGGGCTCCTACAATGAGCAGTTCTTC. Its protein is CASSLAGSYNEQFF.

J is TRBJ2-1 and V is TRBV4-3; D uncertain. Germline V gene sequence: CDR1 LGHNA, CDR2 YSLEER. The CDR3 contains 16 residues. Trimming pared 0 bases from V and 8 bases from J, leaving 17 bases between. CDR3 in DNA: TGCGCCAGCAGCCAAGATCGCGGATCTGGTCGTGATGAGCAGTTCTTC. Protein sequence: CASSQDRGSGRDEQFF.

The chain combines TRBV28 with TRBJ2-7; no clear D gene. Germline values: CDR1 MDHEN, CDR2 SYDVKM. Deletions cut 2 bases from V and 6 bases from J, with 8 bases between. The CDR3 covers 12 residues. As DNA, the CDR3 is TGTGCCAGCAGTTTAAACCACCCCGAGCAGTACTTC. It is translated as CASSLNHPEQYF. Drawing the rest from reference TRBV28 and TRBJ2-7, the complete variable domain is DVKVTQSSRYLVKRTGEKVFLECVQDMDHENMFWYRQDPGLGLRLIYFSYDVKMKEKGDIPEGYSVSREKKERFSLILESASTNQTSMYLCASSLNHPEQYFGPGTRLTVT.

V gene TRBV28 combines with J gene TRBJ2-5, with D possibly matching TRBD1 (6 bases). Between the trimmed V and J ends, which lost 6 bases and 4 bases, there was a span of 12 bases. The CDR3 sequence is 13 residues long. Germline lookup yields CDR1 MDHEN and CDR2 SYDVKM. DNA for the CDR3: TGTGCCAGCAGGCGGACAGTAAGAGAGACCCAGTACTTC. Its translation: CASRRTVRETQYF.

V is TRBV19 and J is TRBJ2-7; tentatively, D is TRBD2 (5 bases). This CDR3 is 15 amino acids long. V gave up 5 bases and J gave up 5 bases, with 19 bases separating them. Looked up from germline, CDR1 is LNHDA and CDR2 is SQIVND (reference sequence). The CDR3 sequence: CASSGGYVSGDEQYF. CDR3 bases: TGTGCCAGTAGTGGTGGTTATGTGTCCGGGGACGAGCAGTACTTC.

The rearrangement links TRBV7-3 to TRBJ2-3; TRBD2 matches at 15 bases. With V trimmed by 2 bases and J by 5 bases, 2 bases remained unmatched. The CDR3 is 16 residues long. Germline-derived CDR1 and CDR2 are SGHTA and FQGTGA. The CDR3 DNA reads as TGTGCCAGCAGCTTAGGACTAGCGGGAGGGGGAGATACGCAGTATTTT. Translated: CASSLGLAGGGDTQYF.

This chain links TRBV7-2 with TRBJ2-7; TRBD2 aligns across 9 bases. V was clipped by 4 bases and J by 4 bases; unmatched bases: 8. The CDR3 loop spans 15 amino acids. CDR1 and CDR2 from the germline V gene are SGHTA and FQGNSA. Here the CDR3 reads CASSYLTSGSYEQYF. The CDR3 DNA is TGTGCCAGCAGCTATTTGACTAGCGGCTCTTACGAGCAGTACTTC.

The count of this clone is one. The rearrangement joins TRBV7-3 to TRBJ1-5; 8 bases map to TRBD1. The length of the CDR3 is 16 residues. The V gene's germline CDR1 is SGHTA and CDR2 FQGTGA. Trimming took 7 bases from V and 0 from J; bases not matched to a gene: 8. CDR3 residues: CASTPGGTGSNQPQHF. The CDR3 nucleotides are TGTGCCAGCACCCCCGGGGGGACAGGTAGCAATCAGCCCCAGCATTTT.

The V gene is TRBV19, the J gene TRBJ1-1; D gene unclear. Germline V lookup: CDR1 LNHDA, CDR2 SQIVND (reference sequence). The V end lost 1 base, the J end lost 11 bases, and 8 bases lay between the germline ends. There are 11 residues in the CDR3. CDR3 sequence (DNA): TGTGCCAGTAGTATAGTCGTAAAGGCTTTCTTT. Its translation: CASSIVVKAFF.